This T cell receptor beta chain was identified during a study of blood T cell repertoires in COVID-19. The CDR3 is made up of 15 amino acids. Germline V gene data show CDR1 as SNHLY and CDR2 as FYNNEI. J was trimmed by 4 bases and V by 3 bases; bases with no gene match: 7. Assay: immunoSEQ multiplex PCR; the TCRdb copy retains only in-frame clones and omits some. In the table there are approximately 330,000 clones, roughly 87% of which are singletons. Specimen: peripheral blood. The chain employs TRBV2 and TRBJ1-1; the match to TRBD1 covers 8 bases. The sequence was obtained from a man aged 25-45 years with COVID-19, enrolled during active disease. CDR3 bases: TGTGCCAGCAGTGATCCAAGACAGGGGAGCACTGAAGCTTTCTTT. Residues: CASSDPRQGSTEAFF.